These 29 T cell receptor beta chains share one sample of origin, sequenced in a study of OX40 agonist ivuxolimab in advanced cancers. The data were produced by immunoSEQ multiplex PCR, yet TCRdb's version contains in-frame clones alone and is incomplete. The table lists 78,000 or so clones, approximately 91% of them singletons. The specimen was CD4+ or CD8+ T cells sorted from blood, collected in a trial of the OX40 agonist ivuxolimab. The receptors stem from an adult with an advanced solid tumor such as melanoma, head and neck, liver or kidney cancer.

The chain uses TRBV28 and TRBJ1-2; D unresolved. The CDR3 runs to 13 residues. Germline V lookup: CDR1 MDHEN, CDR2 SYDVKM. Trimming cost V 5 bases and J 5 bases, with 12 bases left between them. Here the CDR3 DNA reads TGTGCCAGCAGTCCACCTCTGTCATATGGCTACACCTTC. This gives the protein CASSPPLSYGYTF.

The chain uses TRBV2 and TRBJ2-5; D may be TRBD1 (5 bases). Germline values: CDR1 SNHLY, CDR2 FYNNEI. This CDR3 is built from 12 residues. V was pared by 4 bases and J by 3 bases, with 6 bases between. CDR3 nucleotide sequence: TGTGCCAGCAGTGTGACAGAAGAGACCCAGTACTTC. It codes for CASSVTEETQYF.

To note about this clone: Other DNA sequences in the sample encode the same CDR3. The CDR3 bases are TGTGCCAGCTCCTTGGGGGAATTGAGGGGCTACACCTTC. Protein sequence: CASSLGELRGYTF. This chain links TRBV7-9 with TRBJ1-2; D possibly corresponds to TRBD1 (5 bases). Germline CDR1 SEHNR, CDR2 FQNEAQ (reference sequence). The CDR3 contains 13 residues. The V end was cut by 8 bases, the J end by 8 bases, with 18 bases between.

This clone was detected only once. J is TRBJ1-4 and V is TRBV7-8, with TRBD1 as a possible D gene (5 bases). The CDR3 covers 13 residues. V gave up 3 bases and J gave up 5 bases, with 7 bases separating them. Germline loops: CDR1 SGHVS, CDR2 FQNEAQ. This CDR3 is CASSLGRNEKLFF. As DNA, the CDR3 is TGTGCCAGCAGCTTGGGGCGGAATGAAAAACTGTTTTTT. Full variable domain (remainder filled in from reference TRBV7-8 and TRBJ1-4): GAGVSQSPRYKVAKRGQDVALRCDPISGHVSLFWYQQALGQGPEFLTYFQNEAQLDKSGLPSDRFFAERPEGSVSTLKIQRTQQEDSAVYLCASSLGRNEKLFFGSGTQLSVL.

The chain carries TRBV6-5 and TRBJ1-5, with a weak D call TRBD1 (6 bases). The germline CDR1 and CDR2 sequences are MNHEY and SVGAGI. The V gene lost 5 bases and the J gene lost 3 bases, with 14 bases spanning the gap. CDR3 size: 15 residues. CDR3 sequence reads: CASSTGRGLNQPQHF. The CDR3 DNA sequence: TGTGCCAGCAGTACAGGGAGAGGGCTCAATCAGCCCCAGCATTTT.

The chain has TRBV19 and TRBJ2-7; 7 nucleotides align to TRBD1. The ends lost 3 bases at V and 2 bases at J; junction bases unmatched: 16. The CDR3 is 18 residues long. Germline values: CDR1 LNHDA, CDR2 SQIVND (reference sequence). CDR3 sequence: CASSIQHTGTVNAYEQYF. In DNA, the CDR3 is TGTGCCAGTAGTATCCAACATACCGGGACAGTAAATGCCTACGAGCAGTACTTC.

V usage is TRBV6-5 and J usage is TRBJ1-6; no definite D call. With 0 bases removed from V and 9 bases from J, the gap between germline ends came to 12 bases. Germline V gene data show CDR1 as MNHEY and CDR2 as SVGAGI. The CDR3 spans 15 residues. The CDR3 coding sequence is TGTGCCAGCAGTTACTCAGGGCAGCGAGGTTCACCCCTCCACTTT. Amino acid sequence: CASSYSGQRGSPLHF.

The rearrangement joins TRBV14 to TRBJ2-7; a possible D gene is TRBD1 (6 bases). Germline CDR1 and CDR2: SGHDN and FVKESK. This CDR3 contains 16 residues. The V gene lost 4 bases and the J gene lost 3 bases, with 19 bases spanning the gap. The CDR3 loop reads CASSPTGSSLDYEQYF. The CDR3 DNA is TGTGCCAGCAGCCCCACAGGGTCCTCTCTGGACTACGAGCAGTACTTC.

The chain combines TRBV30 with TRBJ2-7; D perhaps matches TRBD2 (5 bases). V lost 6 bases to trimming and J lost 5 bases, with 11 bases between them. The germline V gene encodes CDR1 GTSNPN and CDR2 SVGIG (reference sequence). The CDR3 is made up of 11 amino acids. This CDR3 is CACATADEQYF. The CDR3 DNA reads TGTGCCTGCGCAACAGCGGACGAGCAGTACTTC.

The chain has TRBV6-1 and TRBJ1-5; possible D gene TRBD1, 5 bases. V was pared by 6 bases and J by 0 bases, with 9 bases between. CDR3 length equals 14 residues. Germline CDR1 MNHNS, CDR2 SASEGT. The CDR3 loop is CASRRQYSNQPQHF. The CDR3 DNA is TGTGCCAGCAGACGACAGTATAGCAATCAGCCCCAGCATTTT.

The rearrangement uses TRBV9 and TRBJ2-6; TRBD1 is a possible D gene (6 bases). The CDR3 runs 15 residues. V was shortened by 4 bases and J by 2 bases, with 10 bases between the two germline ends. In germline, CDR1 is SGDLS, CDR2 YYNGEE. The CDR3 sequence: CASSTSGAGANVLTF. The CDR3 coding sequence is TGTGCCAGCAGCACTTCAGGGGCTGGGGCCAACGTCCTGACTTTC.

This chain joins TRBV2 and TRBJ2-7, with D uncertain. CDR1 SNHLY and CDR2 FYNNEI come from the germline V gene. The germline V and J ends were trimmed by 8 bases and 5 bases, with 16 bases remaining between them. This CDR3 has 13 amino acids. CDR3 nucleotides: TGTGCCAGCCTAAGGACCCGCCTGGACGAGCAGTACTTC. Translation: CASLRTRLDEQYF. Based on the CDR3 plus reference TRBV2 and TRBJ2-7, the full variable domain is EPEVTQTPSHQVTQMGQEVILRCVPISNHLYFYWYRQILGQKVEFLVSFYNNEISEKSEIFDDQFSVERPDGSNFTLKIRSTKLEDSAMYFCASLRTRLDEQYFGPGTRLTVT.

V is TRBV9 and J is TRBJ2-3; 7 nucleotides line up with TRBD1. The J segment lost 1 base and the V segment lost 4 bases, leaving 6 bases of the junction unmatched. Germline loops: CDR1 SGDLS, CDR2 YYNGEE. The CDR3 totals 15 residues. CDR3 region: CASSTQGLRTDTQYF. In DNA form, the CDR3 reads TGTGCCAGCAGCACACAGGGGCTCCGCACAGATACGCAGTATTTT.

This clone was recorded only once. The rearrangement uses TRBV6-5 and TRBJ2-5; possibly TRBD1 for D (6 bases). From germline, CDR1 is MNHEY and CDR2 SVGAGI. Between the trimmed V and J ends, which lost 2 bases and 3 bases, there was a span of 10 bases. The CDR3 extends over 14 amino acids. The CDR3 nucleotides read TGTGCCAGCAGTTACACCCCAGGGGAAGAGACCCAGTACTTC. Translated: CASSYTPGEETQYF.

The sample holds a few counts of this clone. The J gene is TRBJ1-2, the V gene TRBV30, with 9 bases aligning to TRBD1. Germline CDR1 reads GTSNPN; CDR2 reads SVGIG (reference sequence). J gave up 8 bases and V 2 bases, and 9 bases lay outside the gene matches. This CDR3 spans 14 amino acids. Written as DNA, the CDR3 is TGTGCCTGGAGTCCCTGGGACAGGGAAGGCGGCTACACCTTC. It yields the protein CAWSPWDREGGYTF.

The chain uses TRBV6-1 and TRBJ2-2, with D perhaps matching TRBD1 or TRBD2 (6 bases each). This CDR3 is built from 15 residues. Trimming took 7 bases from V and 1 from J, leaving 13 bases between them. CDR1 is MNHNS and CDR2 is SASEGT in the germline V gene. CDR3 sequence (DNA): TGTGCCAGCAACGTGGGGGGCTTGAACACCGGGGAGCTGTTTTTT. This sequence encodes CASNVGGLNTGELFF.

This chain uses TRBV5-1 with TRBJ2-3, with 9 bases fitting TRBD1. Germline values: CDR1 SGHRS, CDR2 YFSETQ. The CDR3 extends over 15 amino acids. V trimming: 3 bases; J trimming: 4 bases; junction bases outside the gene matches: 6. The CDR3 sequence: CASSYPGQGSDTQYF. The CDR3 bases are TGCGCCAGCAGCTACCCGGGACAGGGTTCAGATACGCAGTATTTT.

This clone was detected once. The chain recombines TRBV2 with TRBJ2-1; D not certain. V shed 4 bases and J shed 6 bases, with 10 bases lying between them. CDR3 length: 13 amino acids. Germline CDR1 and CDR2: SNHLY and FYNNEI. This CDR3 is CASSGRSLNEQFF. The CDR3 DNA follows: TGTGCCAGCAGTGGAAGGAGTCTCAATGAGCAGTTCTTC.

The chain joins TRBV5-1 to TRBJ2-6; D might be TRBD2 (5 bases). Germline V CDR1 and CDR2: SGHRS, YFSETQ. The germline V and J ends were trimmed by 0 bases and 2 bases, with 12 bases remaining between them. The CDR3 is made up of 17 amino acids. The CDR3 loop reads CASSLAAGVPGANVLTF. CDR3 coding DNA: TGCGCCAGCAGCTTGGCGGCCGGGGTCCCTGGGGCCAACGTCCTGACTTTC.

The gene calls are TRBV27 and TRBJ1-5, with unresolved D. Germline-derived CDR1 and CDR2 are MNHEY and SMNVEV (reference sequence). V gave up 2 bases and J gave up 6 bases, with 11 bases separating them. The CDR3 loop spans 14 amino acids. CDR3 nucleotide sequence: TGTGCCAGCAGTTTAAGCGGGTCGAGTCAGCCCCAGCATTTT. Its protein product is CASSLSGSSQPQHF.

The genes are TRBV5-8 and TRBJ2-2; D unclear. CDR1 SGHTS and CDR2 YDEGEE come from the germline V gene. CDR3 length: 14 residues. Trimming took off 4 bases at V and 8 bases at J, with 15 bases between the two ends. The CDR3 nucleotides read TGTGCCAGCAGCATTGGATTGATGGGGGGGGAGCTGTTTTTT. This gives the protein CASSIGLMGGELFF.

DNA for the CDR3: TGTGCCAGCAGCTTGCAGGCCCACCAAGAGACCCAGTACTTC. Translating it yields CASSLQAHQETQYF. The V call is TRBV11-2, the J call TRBJ2-5; D gene unclear. CDR3 length: 14 amino acids. CDR1 is SGHAT and CDR2 is FQNNGV in the germline V gene. Trimming took 3 bases from V and 0 from J, leaving 8 bases between them.

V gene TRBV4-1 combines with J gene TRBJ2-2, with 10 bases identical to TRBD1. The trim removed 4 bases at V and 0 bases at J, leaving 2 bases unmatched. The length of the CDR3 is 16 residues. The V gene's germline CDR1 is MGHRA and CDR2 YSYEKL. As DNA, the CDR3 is TGCGCCAGCAGCCCCGGACAGGGGGCGAACACCGGGGAGCTGTTTTTT. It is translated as CASSPGQGANTGELFF.

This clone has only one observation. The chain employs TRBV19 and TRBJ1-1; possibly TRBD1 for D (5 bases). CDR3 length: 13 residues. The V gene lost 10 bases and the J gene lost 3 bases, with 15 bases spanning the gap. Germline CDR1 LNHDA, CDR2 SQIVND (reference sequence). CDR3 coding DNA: TGTGCCACTTCGCCGGGACCCCACACTGAAGCTTTCTTT. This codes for CATSPGPHTEAFF.

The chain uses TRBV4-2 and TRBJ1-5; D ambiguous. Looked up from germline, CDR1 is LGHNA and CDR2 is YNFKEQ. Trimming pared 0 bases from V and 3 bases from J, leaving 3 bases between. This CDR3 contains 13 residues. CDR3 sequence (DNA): TGTGCCAGCAGCCAAGAATTCAATCAGCCCCAGCATTTT. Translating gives CASSQEFNQPQHF.

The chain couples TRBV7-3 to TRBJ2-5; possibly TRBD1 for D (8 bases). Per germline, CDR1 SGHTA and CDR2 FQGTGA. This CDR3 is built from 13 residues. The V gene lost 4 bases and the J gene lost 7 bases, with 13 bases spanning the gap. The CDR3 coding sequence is TGTGCCAGCAGCTCGGACAGGGAGGGGACCCAGTACTTC. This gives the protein CASSSDREGTQYF.

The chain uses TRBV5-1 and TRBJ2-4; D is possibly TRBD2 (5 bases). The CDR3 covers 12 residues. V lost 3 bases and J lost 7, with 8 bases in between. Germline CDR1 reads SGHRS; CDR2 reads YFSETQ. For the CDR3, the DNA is TGCGCCAGCAGCTCAGGAGGCAACATTCAGTACTTC. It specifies CASSSGGNIQYF.

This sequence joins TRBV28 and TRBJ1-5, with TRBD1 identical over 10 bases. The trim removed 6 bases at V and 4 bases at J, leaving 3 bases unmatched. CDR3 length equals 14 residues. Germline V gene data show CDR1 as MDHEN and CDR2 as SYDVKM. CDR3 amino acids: CASSSGQGNQPQHF. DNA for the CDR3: TGTGCCAGCAGCTCGGGACAGGGGAATCAGCCCCAGCATTTT. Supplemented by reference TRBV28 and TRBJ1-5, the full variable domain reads DVKVTQSSRYLVKRTGEKVFLECVQDMDHENMFWYRQDPGLGLRLIYFSYDVKMKEKGDIPEGYSVSREKKERFSLILESASTNQTSMYLCASSSGQGNQPQHFGDGTRLSIL.

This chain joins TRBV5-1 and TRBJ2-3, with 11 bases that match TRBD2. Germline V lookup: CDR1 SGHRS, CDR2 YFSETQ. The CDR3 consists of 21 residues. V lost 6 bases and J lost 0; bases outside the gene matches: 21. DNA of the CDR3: TGCGCCAGCACCTTCAGGGGGGTAGCGGGAGGGCCGACCTCGAGCACAGATACGCAGTATTTT. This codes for CASTFRGVAGGPTSSTDTQYF.